The 20 T cell receptor beta chains below come from one sample, sequenced in a study of blood T cell repertoires in COVID-19. Data came from immunoSEQ multiplex PCR; TCRdb stores just in-frame clones and leaves some out. This sample has fewer than 250,000 clones, with approximately 86% found just once. The sample taken for sequencing was peripheral blood. The source is a woman aged 55-75 years who had recovered from COVID-19.

This sequence joins TRBV23-1 and TRBJ1-5; 7 nucleotides align to TRBD1. TRBV23-1 is known as an ORF, though its function is uncertain. The CDR3 spans 18 residues. V gave up 6 bases and J gave up 0 bases; unmatched junction bases: 14. CDR3 in DNA: TGCGCCAGCAGGCCCCAGGGGGGACAGTCTTATAGCAATCAGCCCCAGCATTTT. Translation: CASRPQGGQSYSNQPQHF.

This sequence joins TRBV6-2 or TRBV6-3 and TRBJ2-5, with 9 bases that match TRBD1. J was trimmed by 7 bases and V by 2 bases; bases with no gene match: 2. The length of the CDR3 is 13 residues. The V gene's germline CDR1 is MNHEY and CDR2 SVGEGT. CDR3 sequence: CASSYTTGGTQYF. CDR3 sequence (DNA): TGTGCCAGCAGTTACACGACAGGGGGGACCCAGTACTTC.

The chain has TRBV7-8 and TRBJ2-7; no definite D call. V was clipped by 7 bases and J by 3 bases, with 28 bases between them. The CDR3 loop spans 18 amino acids. Germline V gives CDR1 SGHVS, CDR2 FQNEAQ. CDR3 nucleotide sequence: TGTGCCAGCACCTTTATGAGGTCGAGCTCCATCACAAACTACGAGCAGTACTTC. Protein sequence: CASTFMRSSSITNYEQYF.

The chain employs TRBV7-8 and TRBJ2-1, with 11 bases that match TRBD2. This CDR3 is built from 17 residues. After removal of 1 base from V and 9 bases from J, the junction contained 11 bases not matched to a gene. Germline-derived CDR1 and CDR2 are SGHVS and FQNEAQ. This chain's CDR3 is CASSLVLAGVFSGEQFF. The CDR3 DNA reads TGTGCCAGCAGCTTAGTACTAGCGGGGGTGTTTTCGGGTGAGCAGTTCTTC.

The chain recombines TRBV5-1 with TRBJ1-1; 9 nucleotides align to TRBD1. V was pared by 6 bases and J by 3 bases, with 15 bases of the junction left unmatched. The CDR3 consists of 17 residues. Germline CDR1 reads SGHRS; CDR2 reads YFSETQ. CDR3 amino acids: CASTSSTTGGWDTEAFF. DNA of the CDR3: TGCGCCAGCACCTCATCCACTACAGGGGGCTGGGACACTGAAGCTTTCTTT. Looking up the rest from reference TRBV5-1 and TRBJ1-1 gives the full variable domain: KAGVTQTPRYLIKTRGQQVTLSCSPISGHRSVSWYQQTPGQGLQFLFEYFSETQRNKGNFPGRFSGRQFSNSRSEMNVSTLELGDSALYLCASTSSTTGGWDTEAFFGQGTRLTVV.

This clone showed up just a few times. This chain connects TRBV15 to TRBJ1-2; possible D gene TRBD1, 6 bases. Germline V gene data show CDR1 as LNHNV and CDR2 as YYDKDF (reference sequence). V shed 1 base and J shed 11 bases, with 20 bases lying between them. CDR3 size: 15 residues. This chain's CDR3 is CATSRGKLTGSAYTF. DNA of the CDR3: TGTGCCACCAGCAGAGGAAAGTTAACAGGGTCGGCGTACACCTTC. Full variable domain (outside the CDR3, taken from reference TRBV15 and TRBJ1-2): DAMVIQNPRYQVTQFGKPVTLSCSQTLNHNVMYWYQQKSSQAPKLLFHYYDKDFNNEADTPDNFQSRRPNTSFCFLDIRSPGLGDTAMYLCATSRGKLTGSAYTFGSGTRLTVV.

The chain has TRBV18 and TRBJ1-5, with 8 positions matching TRBD1. From germline, CDR1 is KGHSH and CDR2 LQKENI. V shed 5 bases and J 4 bases; nucleotides not matched to a gene: 7. The CDR3 contains 15 residues. CDR3 amino acids: CASSLSDRANQPQHF. CDR3 sequence (DNA): TGTGCCAGCTCATTGTCGGACAGGGCAAATCAGCCCCAGCATTTT.

This clone was seen once. The chain couples TRBV27 to TRBJ2-5; 7 positions match TRBD2. There are 16 residues in the CDR3. V was clipped by 2 bases and J by 4 bases; unmatched bases: 10. Germline lookup yields CDR1 MNHEY and CDR2 SMNVEV (reference sequence). CDR3 amino acids: CASSLGLAGVGETQYF. CDR3 in DNA: TGTGCCAGCAGTTTAGGTCTGGCGGGGGTAGGAGAGACCCAGTACTTC.

This sequence joins TRBV7-9 and TRBJ1-4; D call uncertain. Germline V gene lookup returns CDR1 SEHNR and CDR2 FQNEAQ (reference sequence). This CDR3 is built from 15 residues. The V end was cut by 5 bases, the J end by 0 bases, with 10 bases between. The CDR3 spells CASSTHTATNEKLFF. The CDR3 DNA sequence: TGTGCCAGCAGCACGCACACCGCAACTAATGAAAAACTGTTTTTT.

The chain employs TRBV4-1 and TRBJ2-7, with TRBD2 matching 7 bases. Trimming took 0 bases from V and 4 from J; bases not matched to a gene: 6. CDR3 length: 15 amino acids. The germline CDR1 and CDR2 sequences are MGHRA and YSYEKL. The CDR3 DNA reads as TGCGCCAGCAGCCAAGAAGCGTGGGGGGGGTACGAGCAGTACTTC. It is translated as CASSQEAWGGYEQYF.

Here the CDR3 DNA reads TGTGCCAGCAGACTAGCGGGGGGCCGCACAGATACGCAGTATTTT. It encodes CASRLAGGRTDTQYF. This chain uses TRBV28 with TRBJ2-3; 12 bases fit TRBD2. J was trimmed by 1 base and V by 6 bases; bases with no gene match: 2. This CDR3 is built from 15 residues. CDR1 MDHEN and CDR2 SYDVKM come from the germline V gene.

This chain connects TRBV3-1 (or the pseudogene TRBV3-2) to TRBJ2-5; 8 nucleotides match TRBD2. The CDR3 is made up of 16 amino acids. Germline V gives CDR1 LGHDT, CDR2 YNNKEL (reference sequence). V gave up 1 base and J gave up 2 bases; unmatched junction bases: 6. The CDR3 is CASSQGLAGRQETQYF. DNA of the CDR3: TGTGCCAGCAGCCAAGGGTTAGCGGGACGTCAAGAGACCCAGTACTTC.

This sequence joins TRBV24-1 and TRBJ1-4; D unclear. The CDR3 runs to 13 residues. V was cut by 7 bases and J by 3 bases, with 8 bases left in between. Germline loops: CDR1 KGHDR, CDR2 SFDVKD. CDR3 sequence (DNA): TGTGCCACCAGCGGGGAGGCTAATGAAAAACTGTTTTTT. Amino acids: CATSGEANEKLFF.

This chain joins TRBV6-5 and TRBJ1-2; maybe TRBD1 (5 bases). The V gene lost 2 bases and the J gene lost 3 bases, with 10 bases spanning the gap. The CDR3 covers 14 residues. Germline V gene sequence: CDR1 MNHEY, CDR2 SVGAGI. The CDR3 is CASSYPGGDYGYTF. The CDR3 nucleotides are TGTGCCAGCAGTTACCCGGGGGGGGACTATGGCTACACCTTC.

The rearrangement uses TRBV6-6 and TRBJ1-3; D might be TRBD1 (5 bases). V dropped 7 bases and J dropped 0 bases, with 13 bases sitting between them. The CDR3 has 15 residues. Germline CDR1 is MNHNY and CDR2 is SVGAGI (reference sequence). CDR3 residues: CASTPGVSSGNTIYF. Here the CDR3 DNA reads TGTGCCAGCACCCCGGGGGTTTCCTCTGGAAACACCATATATTTT.

CDR3 in DNA: TGTGCCAGCGCCAAGAGGGACAGGGGGGACGAGCAGTACTTC. This encodes CASAKRDRGDEQYF. This rearrangement joins TRBV11-3 to TRBJ2-7, with TRBD1 matching 11 bases. CDR1 is SGHNT and CDR2 is YENEEA in the germline V gene. V shed 8 bases, J shed 5 bases, and the junction held 8 bases outside the gene matches. This CDR3 region has 14 residues.

V usage is TRBV5-5 and J usage is TRBJ1-6; 7 bases are a match to TRBD1. Unmatched junction bases numbered 9, after V lost 2 bases and J lost 10 bases. In germline, CDR1 is SGHKS, CDR2 YYEKEE (reference sequence). The CDR3 spans 15 residues. CDR3 region: CASSFPRGVESPLHF. CDR3 DNA sequence: TGTGCCAGCAGCTTCCCCAGGGGGGTAGAGTCACCCCTCCACTTT.

This rearrangement joins TRBV27 to TRBJ1-1, with a possible D match to TRBD1 (5 bases). The CDR3 extends over 17 amino acids. Germline V gene data show CDR1 as MNHEY and CDR2 as SMNVEV (reference sequence). V was cut by 3 bases and J by 4 bases, with 21 bases left in between. The CDR3 protein is CASSFTQGKVQSTEAFF. The CDR3 nucleotides read TGTGCCAGCAGTTTTACGCAGGGTAAGGTTCAGAGCACTGAAGCTTTCTTT.

The chain employs TRBV4-3 and TRBJ1-2; 7 nucleotides align to TRBD1. The CDR3 extends over 15 amino acids. V was pared by 7 bases and J by 5 bases, with 13 bases of the junction left unmatched. Per germline, CDR1 LGHNA and CDR2 YSLEER. The CDR3 coding sequence is TGCGCCAGCACCTCCTCACAGGGGTTAGGGTATGGCTACACCTTC. It encodes CASTSSQGLGYGYTF.

This chain connects TRBV5-1 to TRBJ2-5; D remains unclear. Trimming left V 0 bases short and J 2 bases short, with 11 bases between. The germline gives CDR1 SGHRS, CDR2 YFSETQ. The CDR3 runs 15 residues. The CDR3 DNA sequence: TGCGCCAGCAGCTTGGAGACACCGGCTCAAGAGACCCAGTACTTC. This translates into CASSLETPAQETQYF.